The rows below give T cell receptor beta chains drawn from one sample of a study of shared clonotypes between healthy human individuals. The protocol was immunoSEQ multiplex PCR, while the TCRdb copy is restricted to in-frame clones and leaves out a portion. The data contain approximately 600,000 clones, 85% to 95% of them singletons. Sequences were obtained from naive CD8+ T cells sorted from blood. These receptors were taken from a woman aged 25 to 39 in good health. Each CDR3 is given with its conserved first and last residue. Fields, in order: D gene, clone size, V gene, J gene, CDR3 DNA, CDR3 protein. The D gene is left open where the match is weak. Size is omitted from some rows. Given values are once, few, many or a class for expanded clones.

-,-,TRBV4-1,TRBJ1-1,TGCGCCAGCAGCCAGGGGGTAGGTGTCTGGGGCACTGAAGCTTTCTTT,CASSQGVGVWGTEAFF
-,once,TRBV5-8,TRBJ2-1,TGTGCCAGCAGCTTTTTCGGGAGCTCCTACAATGAGCAGTTCTTC,CASSFFGSSYNEQFF
TRBD1,-,TRBV7-9,TRBJ1-5,TGTGCCAGCAGCTCGGACAGGGATAGCAATCAGCCCCAGCATTTT,CASSSDRDSNQPQHF
TRBD2,-,TRBV19,TRBJ2-7,TGTGCCAGTTCGACTAGCGGGTATTACGAGCAGTACTTC,CASSTSGYYEQYF
TRBD2,-,TRBV2,TRBJ2-1,TGTGCCAGCAGTACCGGGACTAGCGGGAGTATTCGCAATGAGCAGTTCTTC,CASSTGTSGSIRNEQFF
-,once,TRBV15,TRBJ2-7,TGTGCCACCAGCAGGGTTCCGGGCGAGCAGTACTTC,CATSRVPGEQYF
TRBD2,-,TRBV7-2,TRBJ2-7,TGTGCCAGCAGTCCGACTAGCGGACACCTTTACGAGCAGTACTTC,CASSPTSGHLYEQYF
-,-,TRBV28,TRBJ1-4,TGTGCCAGCAGTTACACTAATGAAAAACTGTTTTTT,CASSYTNEKLFF
TRBD1,-,TRBV7-8,TRBJ1-1,TGTGCCAGCAGCGCCAGGACAGGGTCGAACACTGAAGCTTTCTTT,CASSARTGSNTEAFF
TRBD2,-,TRBV4-2,TRBJ2-7,TGTGCCAGCAGCCAAGTGGGGGTAGCGGGGGGCAAGTGGGAGCAGTACTTC,CASSQVGVAGGKWEQYF
-,-,TRBV28,TRBJ2-7,TGTGCCAGCAGTTTGCTTCCGGTCTCCTACGAGCAGTACTTC,CASSLLPVSYEQYF
-,-,TRBV6-5,TRBJ1-4,TGTGCCAGCAGTTACTCGGAGGGAGGAAAACTGTTTTTT,CASSYSEGGKLFF
-,-,TRBV7-9,TRBJ2-7,TGTGCCAGCAGCACTACCCCCAGGACGGAGGGGTACTTCGACGAGCAGTACTTC,CASSTTPRTEGYFDEQYF
-,-,TRBV29-1,TRBJ2-7,TGCAGCGTTGCCGGCGGAGCTACCTACGAGCAGTACTTC,CSVAGGATYEQYF
TRBD2,-,TRBV27,TRBJ2-1,TGTGCCAGCAGTCTACTAGCGGGTAGCTCCTACAATGAGCAGTTCTTC,CASSLLAGSSYNEQFF
-,-,TRBV27,TRBJ2-7,TGTGCCAGCAGTTTAACCCCCTTCTACGAGCAGTACTTC,CASSLTPFYEQYF
-,-,TRBV5-1,TRBJ2-7,TGCGCCAGCAGCTTGGGTGGAGTGCGAGCCTACGAGCAGTACTTC,CASSLGGVRAYEQYF
TRBD2,-,TRBV10-1,TRBJ2-7,TGCGCCAGCAGTTCAGGGACTAGCGGGAATGGAGGCTCCTACGAGCAGTACTTC,CASSSGTSGNGGSYEQYF
-,-,TRBV6-5,TRBJ2-7,TGTGCCAGCAGTTACCGGGGTCGATCCTACGAGCAGTACTTC,CASSYRGRSYEQYF
-,-,TRBV19,TRBJ1-6,TGTGCCAGTAGTTCCCCCGGGGTTCGGAATTCACCCCTCCACTTT,CASSSPGVRNSPLHF
-,-,TRBV7-9,TRBJ2-1,TGTGCCAGCAGCTGGACCCAATTGGATGAGCAGTTCTTC,CASSWTQLDEQFF
-,-,TRBV11-2,TRBJ2-7,TGTGCCAGCAGCGTGGGGCCTACTCTCGAGCAGTACTTC,CASSVGPTLEQYF
TRBD1,once,TRBV18,TRBJ2-5,TGTGCCAGCTCACAGGGGACAGACCAAGAGACCCAGTACTTC,CASSQGTDQETQYF
TRBD1,-,TRBV5-1,TRBJ1-1,TGCGCCAGCAGCTTGGACAGAATAACAGGGGACACTGAAGCTTTCTTT,CASSLDRITGDTEAFF
-,-,TRBV27,TRBJ1-1,TGTGCCAGCAGTTTATTCGGACCGAACACTGAAGCTTTCTTT,CASSLFGPNTEAFF
-,-,TRBV27,TRBJ1-1,TGTGCCAGCAGTTTGGGGGGGCGCTACACTGAAGCTTTCTTT,CASSLGGRYTEAFF
-,-,TRBV4-1,TRBJ2-7,TGCGCCAGCAGCCAAGAAATCGGGCAAGCAAGCTCCTACGAGCAGTACTTC,CASSQEIGQASSYEQYF
TRBD1,-,TRBV7-8,TRBJ1-1,TGTGCCAGCAGCCGCGGGCCCCAGGGGGCCGTGAACACTGAAGCTTTCTTT,CASSRGPQGAVNTEAFF
-,once,TRBV28,TRBJ1-2,TGTGCCAGCAGCCACGGGACGGTTGATGGCTACACCTTC,CASSHGTVDGYTF
-,-,TRBV5-4,TRBJ2-3,TGTGCCAGCAGCTCAGCAGAGACAGATACGCAGTATTTT,CASSSAETDTQYF
TRBD2,-,TRBV25-1,TRBJ2-2,TGTGCCAGCAGTGTAGCGGGAGGCTACACCGGGGAGCTGTTTTTT,CASSVAGGYTGELFF
-,-,TRBV2,TRBJ2-1,TGTGCCAGCACCAAAGACGCTCCAGAGCAGTTCTTC,CASTKDAPEQFF
-,-,TRBV19,TRBJ1-3,TGTGCCAGTAGCCTCGTGGCGGGCTCTGGAAACACCATATATTTT,CASSLVAGSGNTIYF
TRBD2,-,TRBV28,TRBJ2-7,TGTGCCAGCAGTTTATTGGCGGGAGGGCCCTACGAGCAGTACTTC,CASSLLAGGPYEQYF
TRBD2,-,TRBV27,TRBJ2-7,TGTGCCAGCAGTTTAACACTAGCGGGAGGACCCTACGAGCAGTACTTC,CASSLTLAGGPYEQYF
TRBD1,-,TRBV28,TRBJ1-4,TGTGCCAGCCAGGGGGGGCAGGGGGCTCAACTGTTTTTT,CASQGGQGAQLFF
-,-,TRBV5-8,TRBJ1-3,TGTGCCAGCAGCCTAAGCTCTGGAAACACCATATATTTT,CASSLSSGNTIYF
TRBD1,-,TRBV19,TRBJ2-1,TGTGCCAGTACCCCGACAGGGGCGAATTACAATGAGCAGTTCTTC,CASTPTGANYNEQFF
-,once,TRBV19,TRBJ2-7,TGTGCCAGTAGTTCACTAATCAACTCCTACGAGCAGTACTTC,CASSSLINSYEQYF
TRBD1,-,TRBV28,TRBJ2-1,TGTGCCAGCAGTTTTCTCGAGGGGACAGGGGAGTTCTTC,CASSFLEGTGEFF
TRBD1,-,TRBV5-1,TRBJ1-4,TGCGCCAGCAGCTTGGTAGGGACAGGCGCCATAACTAATGAAAAACTGTTTTTT,CASSLVGTGAITNEKLFF
TRBD2,-,TRBV7-8,TRBJ2-7,TGTGCCAGCAGCCGCAAGCGGGAGTGGGAGCAGTACTTC,CASSRKREWEQYF
TRBD2,few,TRBV7-9,TRBJ2-7,TGTGCCAGCAGCTTAGTGAGCGGGACCCCCTACGAGCAGTACTTC,CASSLVSGTPYEQYF
-,-,TRBV5-1,TRBJ1-2,TGCGCCAGCAGCTTGTGGGGGAGTTCGGAAGCTAACTATGGCTACACCTTC,CASSLWGSSEANYGYTF
TRBD2,-,TRBV5-6,TRBJ2-3,TGTGCCAGCAGCTTTGGTAGCGGGAGGGCCACAGATACGCAGTATTTT,CASSFGSGRATDTQYF
TRBD1,-,TRBV6-4,TRBJ2-7,TGTGCCGACCCGAAATATGAGGACAGGGCATACGAGCAGTACTTC,CADPKYEDRAYEQYF
-,-,TRBV6-5,TRBJ1-2,TGTGCCAGCAGTGACGAGTATGGCTACACCTTC,CASSDEYGYTF
TRBD1,-,TRBV28,TRBJ1-2,TGTGCCAGCAGTCTCGGGACAGGGGATTATGGCTACACCTTC,CASSLGTGDYGYTF
-,-,TRBV5-6,TRBJ2-7,TGTGCCAGCAGCTATACAGGGATTGTTTACGAGCAGTACTTC,CASSYTGIVYEQYF
-,-,TRBV28,TRBJ1-2,TGTGCCAGCAGTTTTCGTAACTATGGCTACACCTTC,CASSFRNYGYTF
-,-,TRBV6-1,TRBJ1-1,TGTGCCAGCAGTGGATCAGGGGCTCCTGGCTTTATGAACACTGAAGCTTTCTTT,CASSGSGAPGFMNTEAFF